Following are 31 T cell receptor beta chains from one sample sequenced in a study of vaccination and CD4 T cells after COVID-19. Sequenced with the Oncomine TCR Beta short-read assay was DNA taken from cultured CD4+ T cells. MiXCR, applied by TCRdb to the PCR reads, yields one record per CDR3 protein. The sample lists 5,000 to 7,000 distinct CDR3 sequences, 35% to 45% occurring once. Stated treatment: roughly 10-day PBMC culture with coronavirus spike peptide pools or control peptides (ViraFEST assay). According to the study, CD4+ T cells from the unexposed donor were gathered ahead of the COVID-19 pandemic (2011-2018). Antigens of these TCRs are unknown. Source material: CD4+ T cells from blood, cultured in vitro. Every receptor here comes from a human donor in good health.

This clonotype was picked up a small number of times. This chain uses TRBV6-1 with TRBJ1-5; D is uncertain. The J call may be in error: the DNA end matches TRBJ2-3 better. Looked up from germline, CDR1 is MNHNS and CDR2 is SASEGT. This CDR3 contains 12 residues. CDR3 in amino acids: CASSEASASQYF. The CDR3 DNA follows: TGTGCCAGCAGTGAAGCGAGCGCCTCACAGTATTTT.

The chain couples TRBV6-5 to TRBJ2-7; 7 bases align to TRBD2. The trim removed 2 bases at V and 4 bases at J, leaving 8 bases unmatched. There are 15 residues in the CDR3. Per the germline V gene, CDR1 is MNHEY and CDR2 is SVGAGI. CDR3 sequence (DNA): TGTGCCAGCAGTTACGCGGTCGGGGGGTTTTACGAGCAGTACTTC. Its protein is CASSYAVGGFYEQYF.

This clonotype has a handful of counts. J is TRBJ2-2 and V is TRBV7-9; D is uncertain. The CDR3 is 13 residues long. Between the trimmed V and J ends, which lost 2 bases and 3 bases, there was a span of 4 bases. Germline V gives CDR1 SEHNR, CDR2 FQNEAQ (reference sequence). The CDR3 DNA follows: TGTGCCAGCAGCTTAACGGACACCGGGGAGCTGTTTTTT. Translated: CASSLTDTGELFF.

This clonotype was seen only a few times. V and J are TRBV30 and TRBJ2-5, with D possibly being TRBD1 or TRBD2 (5 bases each). The CDR3 runs to 13 residues. From germline, CDR1 is GTSNPN and CDR2 SVGIG (reference sequence). V gave up 8 bases and J gave up 4 bases, with 17 bases separating them. CDR3 residues: CARGVLGLETQYF. The DNA for the CDR3 is TGTGCCCGAGGGGTTCTGGGCTTAGAGACCCAGTACTTC.

The chain carries TRBV7-6 and TRBJ1-1, with D uncertain. Germline values: CDR1 SGHVS, CDR2 FNYEAQ. V was shortened by 1 base and J by 4 bases, with 13 bases between the two germline ends. The CDR3 is made up of 15 amino acids. DNA of the CDR3: TGTGCCAGCAGCTTAGATGAGGGTTGGGGCACTGAAGCTTTCTTT. Its translation: CASSLDEGWGTEAFF.

This clonotype appeared a single time. The rearrangement uses TRBV7-9 and TRBJ2-1; D not certain. The germline V gene has CDR1 SEHNR and CDR2 FQNEAQ (reference sequence). The CDR3 covers 14 residues. Deletions cut 8 bases from V and 5 bases from J, with 16 bases between. Written as DNA, the CDR3 is TGTGCCAGCTTGCGGTTAGATCCTAACAATGAGCAGTTCTTC. This codes for CASLRLDPNNEQFF.

This clonotype was seen a handful of times. This sequence joins TRBV29-1 and TRBJ1-2; D unresolved. CDR1 is SQVTM, CDR2 ANQGSEA, per germline. This CDR3 contains 8 residues. Trimming stripped 6 bases from V and 6 bases from J, with 2 bases between. CDR3 coding DNA: TGCAGCGTAAATGGCTACACCTTC. Amino acid sequence: CSVNGYTF.

This clonotype has just a few counts. The chain recombines TRBV20-1 with TRBJ1-1; perhaps TRBD1 as D (5 bases). This CDR3 has 15 amino acids. Germline CDR1 and CDR2: DFQATT and SNEGSKA (reference sequence). V was clipped by 3 bases and J by 6 bases, with 20 bases between them. In DNA, the CDR3 is TGCAGTGCTAGGCCGCCGGGGCGGGGGGACGCTGAAGCTTTCTTT. As protein: CSARPPGRGDAEAFF.

V and J are TRBV11-2 and TRBJ1-2; D is unresolved. CDR1 is SGHAT and CDR2 is FQNNGV in the germline V gene. The CDR3 spans 14 residues. The V and J ends lost 0 bases and 4 bases respectively, with 9 bases between them. This chain's CDR3 is CASSLERVGYGYTF. In DNA, the CDR3 is TGTGCCAGCAGCTTAGAAAGGGTTGGCTATGGCTACACCTTC.

The rearrangement uses TRBV2 and TRBJ1-1; D gene ambiguous. The length of the CDR3 is 13 residues. The germline gives CDR1 SNHLY, CDR2 FYNNEI. V was cut by 1 base and J by 1 base, with 4 bases left in between. The chain's CDR3 is CASSEEGNTEAFF. The CDR3 DNA reads TGTGCCAGCAGTGAAGAGGGGAACACTGAAGCTTTCTTT.

This rearrangement joins TRBV9 to TRBJ1-5; D may be TRBD1 (6 bases). Germline CDR1 SGDLS, CDR2 YYNGEE. V lost 0 bases, J lost 4 bases, and 11 bases lay in between. The length of the CDR3 is 15 residues. CDR3 amino acids: CASSVGGARNQPQHF. CDR3 DNA sequence: TGTGCCAGCAGCGTAGGGGGGGCTCGTAATCAGCCCCAGCATTTT.

This clonotype has just a few counts. CDR3 protein: CASTTGRTEAFF. CDR3 bases: TGTGCCAGCACGACAGGGAGGACTGAAGCTTTCTTT. V usage is TRBV6-1 and J usage is TRBJ1-1; the match to TRBD1 covers 7 bases. CDR1 and CDR2 from the germline V gene are MNHNS and SASEGT. The CDR3 is made up of 12 amino acids. The V and J ends lost 7 bases and 5 bases, in that order; junction bases with no gene match: 4.

The chain is built from TRBV3-1 and TRBJ1-6; weak D call: TRBD1 (5 bases). The CDR3 sequence is 16 residues long. CDR1 LGHDT and CDR2 YNNKEL come from the germline V gene (reference sequence). Trimming removed 4 bases from V and 4 bases from J, with 14 bases in between. CDR3 in amino acids: CASSRGSGLYNSPLHF. The DNA of the CDR3 is TGTGCCAGCAGCCGGGGTTCGGGACTTTATAATTCACCCCTCCACTTT.

The chain combines TRBV5-1 with TRBJ1-1; D gene uncertain. The V gene lost 3 bases and the J gene lost 0 bases, with 12 bases spanning the gap. Per the germline V gene, CDR1 is SGHRS and CDR2 is YFSETQ. This CDR3 comprises 15 residues. This CDR3 reads CASSSGSTVNTEAFF. The DNA of the CDR3 is TGCGCCAGCAGCTCGGGGTCTACGGTGAACACTGAAGCTTTCTTT.

This clonotype was seen more than once but under ten times. The chain recombines TRBV7-8 with TRBJ1-1; D is uncertain. The CDR3 has 15 amino acids. Germline CDR1 SGHVS, CDR2 FQNEAQ. The V gene lost 1 base and the J gene lost 1 base, with 10 bases spanning the gap. In DNA form, the CDR3 reads TGTGCCAGCAGCTTAGAAGCCCAGGCGAACACTGAAGCTTTCTTT. Amino acids: CASSLEAQANTEAFF.

The chain combines TRBV5-1 with TRBJ2-5; 8 positions match TRBD2. Germline trimming cut 7 bases from V and 5 bases from J; bases unmatched to any gene: 4. The CDR3 consists of 12 residues. Germline-derived CDR1 and CDR2 are SGHRS and YFSETQ. The CDR3 region is CASRGGGETQYF. The DNA for the CDR3 is TGCGCCAGCCGGGGGGGAGGTGAGACCCAGTACTTC.

This chain uses TRBV29-1 with TRBJ1-3; D remains unclear. Germline loops: CDR1 SQVTM, CDR2 ANQGSEA. This CDR3 comprises 13 residues. Trimming removed 1 base at V and 3 bases at J, with 7 bases between. This CDR3 reads CSVEGLRGNTIYF. CDR3 nucleotide sequence: TGCAGCGTTGAAGGGCTACGTGGAAACACCATATATTTT. The full variable domain, in which reference TRBV29-1 and TRBJ1-3 provide the parts outside the CDR3, is SAVISQKPSRDICQRGTSLTIQCQVDSQVTMMFWYRQQPGQSLTLIATANQGSEATYESGFVIDKFPISRPNLTFSTLTVSNMSPEDSSIYLCSVEGLRGNTIYFGEGSWLTVV.

The chain employs TRBV19 and TRBJ2-1, with D maybe TRBD1 (5 bases). CDR3 size: 12 residues. The germline V gene encodes CDR1 LNHDA and CDR2 SQIVND (reference sequence). V was shortened by 5 bases and J by 6 bases, with 8 bases between the two germline ends. CDR3 sequence reads: CASSRQSNEQFF. The CDR3 nucleotides read TGTGCCAGTAGTCGACAGAGCAATGAGCAGTTCTTC.

The chain combines TRBV19 with TRBJ1-2; a weak D match, TRBD1 (5 bases). CDR3 size: 15 residues. V was cut by 7 bases and J by 6 bases, with 21 bases left in between. The germline V gene has CDR1 LNHDA and CDR2 SQIVND (reference sequence). As DNA, the CDR3 is TGTGCCAGTAAAAGGTTCCGAAGTGGGGCCAATGGCTACACCTTC. The encoded protein is CASKRFRSGANGYTF.

The chain combines TRBV19 with TRBJ2-2; the D gene is possibly TRBD2 (6 bases). The CDR3 spans 13 residues. V was clipped by 7 bases and J by 7 bases, with 13 bases between them. CDR1 is LNHDA, CDR2 SQIVND, per germline (reference sequence). The CDR3 nucleotides read TGTGCCAGTACCCTCGGGGGAATCGGGGAGCTGTTTTTT. Its protein product is CASTLGGIGELFF. Supplemented by reference TRBV19 and TRBJ2-2, the full variable domain reads DGGITQSPKYLFRKEGQNVTLSCEQNLNHDAMYWYRQDPGQGLRLIYYSQIVNDFQKGDIAEGYSVSREKKESFPLTVTSAQKNPTAFYLCASTLGGIGELFFGEGSRLTVL.

This clonotype ranks as medium-sized. The chain has TRBV15 and TRBJ1-3; D is undetermined. The germline V gene has CDR1 LNHNV and CDR2 YYDKDF (reference sequence). V dropped 0 bases and J dropped 0 bases, with 9 bases sitting between them. The CDR3 covers 16 residues. Here the CDR3 DNA reads TGTGCCACCAGCAGAGATCGGGTAGCCTCTGGAAACACCATATATTTT. It translates to CATSRDRVASGNTIYF.

CDR3 sequence: CASSWGSTTGANVLTF. CDR3 bases: TGTGCCAGCAGTTGGGGCAGTACGACTGGGGCCAACGTCCTGACTTTC. This sequence joins TRBV6-5 and TRBJ2-6, with D possibly TRBD1 on 5 matching bases. Trimming took 4 bases from V and 2 from J, leaving 12 bases between them. Germline lookup yields CDR1 MNHEY and CDR2 SVGAGI. There are 16 residues in the CDR3.

The sample holds one count of this clonotype. The rearrangement links TRBV6-1 to TRBJ1-2, with 7 bases identical to TRBD1. CDR1 and CDR2 (germline): MNHNS, SASEGT. The CDR3 covers 15 residues. The J segment lost 4 bases and the V segment lost 6 bases, leaving 11 bases of the junction unmatched. CDR3 loop: CASRGDRHSSYGYTF. DNA of the CDR3: TGTGCCAGCAGAGGGGACAGACACTCCTCCTATGGCTACACCTTC.

This sequence joins TRBV6-5 and TRBJ1-2; 10 positions agree with TRBD1. CDR1 MNHEY and CDR2 SVGAGI come from the germline V gene. V lost 2 bases, J lost 7 bases, and 4 bases stayed unmatched. This CDR3 has 14 amino acids. CDR3 in amino acids: CASSYLGTGVGYTF. Here the CDR3 DNA reads TGTGCCAGCAGTTACCTCGGGACAGGGGTTGGCTACACCTTC.

The table lists this clonotype with a few counts. The rearrangement uses TRBV11-2 and TRBJ1-1; D possibly corresponds to TRBD1 (6 bases). The CDR3 loop spans 15 amino acids. Trimming stripped 3 bases from V and 5 bases from J, with 16 bases between. Germline V lookup: CDR1 SGHAT, CDR2 FQNNGV. The CDR3 here is CASSLIGGTGTEAFF. The DNA for the CDR3 is TGTGCCAGCAGCTTGATAGGGGGTACGGGTACTGAAGCTTTCTTT.

A word on this clonotype: The missing conserved phenylalanine or tryptophan at the end of this CDR3 makes a read error likely. The rearrangement links TRBV11-2 to TRBJ1-1, with a possible D match to TRBD1 (5 bases). Trimming took off 3 bases at V and 7 bases at J, with 12 bases between the two ends. This CDR3 is built from 13 residues. Germline CDR1 reads SGHAT; CDR2 reads FQNNGV. CDR3 DNA: TGTGCCAGCAGCTTGTTGGGGGGGAATGAAGCTTTCCTT. The encoded protein is CASSLLGGNEAFL.

J is TRBJ1-1 and V is TRBV5-1; D possibly corresponds to TRBD1 (5 bases). The CDR3 contains 14 residues. Germline-derived CDR1 and CDR2 are SGHRS and YFSETQ. V was shortened by 5 bases and J by 3 bases, with 14 bases between the two germline ends. The CDR3 region has the DNA TGCGCCAGCAGTGACGGGGGAGGGGACACTGAAGCTTTCTTT. It is translated as CASSDGGGDTEAFF.

This clonotype was counted a few times. This rearrangement joins TRBV10-2 to TRBJ2-6; 7 bases fit TRBD1. Trimming removed 2 bases from V and 0 bases from J; junction bases left unmatched: 7. This CDR3 comprises 18 residues. The V gene's germline CDR1 is WSHSY and CDR2 SAAADI. In nucleotides, the CDR3 is TGCGCCAGCAGTGAGAGGGGACAGACTTTCTCTGGGGCCAACGTCCTGACTTTC. Protein product: CASSERGQTFSGANVLTF.

V gene TRBV6-1 combines with J gene TRBJ2-2, with D unclear. The V end lost 6 bases, the J end lost 4 bases, and 6 bases lay between the germline ends. The CDR3 spans 12 residues. The germline gives CDR1 MNHNS, CDR2 SASEGT. This CDR3 is CASSTRTGELFF. The CDR3 coding sequence is TGTGCCAGCAGCACACGCACCGGGGAGCTGTTTTTT.

The chain joins TRBV6-1 to TRBJ1-5; a weak D match, TRBD1 (5 bases). CDR1 and CDR2 from the germline V gene are MNHNS and SASEGT. The CDR3 has 12 residues. Trimming cost V 7 bases and J 5 bases, with 9 bases left between them. The CDR3 coding sequence is TGTGCCAGCACAGGGTCCGATCAGCCCCAGCATTTT. Protein sequence: CASTGSDQPQHF.

This clonotype was detected only a few times. This chain connects TRBV6-1 to TRBJ2-1; D unclear. The CDR3 is 12 amino acids. Germline V gives CDR1 MNHNS, CDR2 SASEGT. The V and J ends lost 6 bases and 9 bases respectively, with 12 bases between them. CDR3 DNA: TGTGCCAGCAGCAGGTCCACCGCTGAGCAGTTCTTC. This codes for CASSRSTAEQFF.